The clone carrying this T cell receptor beta chain was observed a few times. The antigen remains undetermined. From the reads, TCRdb called clonotypes with MiXCR, one entry per CDR3 protein. The sample carries hundreds of thousands of distinct CDR3 sequences, roughly 36% recorded once. The data originate from a study of T cell repertoires in cytomegalovirus infection. At the level of the study: CMV epitopes, recently identified HLA-C-restricted and well-studied HLA-B-restricted, were used.

The ends lost 4 bases at V and 9 bases at J; junction bases unmatched: 5. The CDR3 is 12 amino acids. CDR1 and CDR2 (germline): SGHRS, YFSETQ. The rearrangement uses TRBV5-1 and TRBJ2-5, with 8 bases lining up with TRBD2. Here the sequenced sample was cultured PBMCs, taken from culture after CMV antigen stimulation. This receptor was taken from a human donor in good health (CMV status not recorded). Some clones in this sample may be carry-over from other donors' samples. The DNA of the CDR3 is TGCGCCAGCAGCCCGACCGGGGGGGCCCAGTACTTC. This translates into CASSPTGGAQYF.